This passage covers 21 T cell receptor beta chains from one sample sequenced in a study of shared clonotypes between healthy human individuals. The assay was immunoSEQ multiplex PCR, and TCRdb's table has in-frame clones only and misses some. In the table there are some 1 million clones, roughly 80% of which are singletons. The sequenced material came from memory CD4+ T cells sorted from blood. Subset of the sample: CD45RA-negative fraction. These receptors were obtained from a man aged 18 to 29 in good health.

V gene TRBV2 combines with J gene TRBJ1-2; D uncertain. The CDR3 spans 12 residues. Looked up from germline, CDR1 is SNHLY and CDR2 is FYNNEI. Trimming removed 2 bases at V and 10 bases at J, with 11 bases between. CDR3 coding DNA: TGTGCCAGCAGTGAAAACCCAAGGGACTACACCTTC. Residues: CASSENPRDYTF.

V is TRBV11-2 and J is TRBJ2-1; D may match TRBD1 or TRBD2 (5 bases each). Per germline, CDR1 SGHAT and CDR2 FQNNGV. Trimming removed 4 bases from V and 0 bases from J, with 10 bases in between. The CDR3 extends over 15 amino acids. CDR3 region: CASSSDGASYNEQFF. The CDR3 DNA is TGTGCCAGCAGCTCGGACGGGGCCTCCTACAATGAGCAGTTCTTC.

The DNA for the CDR3 is TGCGCCAGCAAAACAGGGGAACCAGCCGGGGAGCTGTTTTTT. Translated: CASKTGEPAGELFF. The V call is TRBV5-1, the J call TRBJ2-2, with 7 nucleotides matching TRBD1. V lost 6 bases to trimming and J lost 6 bases; unmatched junction nucleotides: 8. The CDR3 length is 14 residues. Germline CDR1 reads SGHRS; CDR2 reads YFSETQ. The full variable domain, completed using reference TRBV5-1 and TRBJ2-2, is KAGVTQTPRYLIKTRGQQVTLSCSPISGHRSVSWYQQTPGQGLQFLFEYFSETQRNKGNFPGRFSGRQFSNSRSEMNVSTLELGDSALYLCASKTGEPAGELFFGEGSRLTVL.

The rearrangement uses TRBV5-1 and TRBJ2-2; the D is unclear. The CDR3 runs 15 residues. Germline assignment: CDR1 SGHRS and CDR2 YFSETQ. The ends were cut back, 4 bases at V and 2 bases at J, with 12 bases in the middle. For the CDR3, the DNA is TGCGCCAGCAGCATGGTGGAGCTAAACACCGGGGAGCTGTTTTTT. Translating gives CASSMVELNTGELFF.

This clone was recorded many times. This chain joins TRBV4-1 and TRBJ1-2; D uncertain. Deletions cut 0 bases from V and 4 bases from J, with 12 bases between. The CDR3 length is 15 residues. The germline V gene has CDR1 MGHRA and CDR2 YSYEKL. The CDR3 spells CASSQDTRVAYGYTF. The CDR3 DNA reads as TGCGCCAGCAGCCAAGATACCCGGGTAGCCTATGGCTACACCTTC.

This clone has just a few counts. Other nucleotide sequences in the sample specify the same CDR3. The genes are TRBV5-1 and TRBJ2-5; D remains ambiguous. The CDR3 has 12 amino acids. The V gene's germline CDR1 is SGHRS and CDR2 YFSETQ. The V end lost 4 bases, the J end lost 0 bases, and 4 bases lay between the germline ends. CDR3 in DNA: TGCGCCAGCAGCGCGTACCAAGAGACCCAGTACTTC. It is translated as CASSAYQETQYF.

The chain carries TRBV30 and TRBJ1-4; D is unresolved. Per germline, CDR1 GTSNPN and CDR2 SVGIG (reference sequence). V shed 6 bases and J shed 3 bases, with 11 bases lying between them. The CDR3 has 13 amino acids. CDR3 sequence: CACRKSPNEKLFF. In DNA, the CDR3 is TGTGCCTGCAGAAAAAGTCCTAATGAAAAACTGTTTTTT.

This clone was observed a few times. This sequence joins TRBV5-4 and TRBJ1-2; tentative D call: TRBD1 (5 bases). CDR1 and CDR2 (germline): SGHNT, YYREEE (reference sequence). This CDR3 is built from 16 residues. Trimming removed 0 bases at V and 3 bases at J, with 15 bases between. CDR3 region: CASSLASGGRDYGYTF. CDR3 in DNA: TGTGCCAGCAGCTTGGCATCGGGGGGTCGGGACTATGGCTACACCTTC. Filled out from reference TRBV5-4 and TRBJ1-2, the complete variable domain reads ETGVTQSPTHLIKTRGQQVTLRCSSQSGHNTVSWYQQALGQGPQFIFQYYREEENGRGNFPPRFSGLQFPNYSSELNVNALELDDSALYLCASSLASGGRDYGYTFGSGTRLTVV.

This clone appeared once. This sequence joins TRBV4-1 and TRBJ2-1, with D possibly TRBD2 on 7 matching bases. This CDR3 comprises 18 residues. V lost 0 bases and J 5 bases, leaving 20 bases between the germline ends. From germline, CDR1 is MGHRA and CDR2 YSYEKL. The CDR3 reads CASSQDSHRGAGDNEQFF. Written as DNA, the CDR3 is TGCGCCAGCAGCCAAGATAGCCACCGGGGGGCGGGGGACAATGAGCAGTTCTTC.

The gene calls are TRBV6-1 and TRBJ1-2; D remains unclear. Germline CDR1 is MNHNS and CDR2 is SASEGT. This CDR3 is built from 13 residues. V was pared by 4 bases and J by 8 bases, with 14 bases between. Here the CDR3 reads CASSVWSNQGYTF. CDR3 coding DNA: TGTGCCAGCAGTGTGTGGAGCAACCAAGGCTACACCTTC.

This chain connects TRBV28 to TRBJ2-3, with a possible D match to TRBD2 (5 bases). Trimming removed 6 bases at V and 0 bases at J, with 13 bases between. This CDR3 comprises 15 residues. Germline CDR1 and CDR2: MDHEN and SYDVKM. CDR3 residues: CASSPPRTSTDTQYF. For the CDR3, the DNA is TGTGCCAGCAGCCCACCAAGGACTAGCACAGATACGCAGTATTTT. Filled out from reference TRBV28 and TRBJ2-3, the complete variable domain reads DVKVTQSSRYLVKRTGEKVFLECVQDMDHENMFWYRQDPGLGLRLIYFSYDVKMKEKGDIPEGYSVSREKKERFSLILESASTNQTSMYLCASSPPRTSTDTQYFGPGTRLTVL.

The V call is TRBV11-2, the J call TRBJ2-1, with D possibly called TRBD1 or TRBD2 (5 bases each). Trimming took off 1 base at V and 5 bases at J, with 9 bases between the two ends. Germline loops: CDR1 SGHAT, CDR2 FQNNGV. The CDR3 has 14 residues. CDR3 coding DNA: TGTGCCAGCAGCTTAGGTGGGACCGACAATGAGCAGTTCTTC. Protein: CASSLGGTDNEQFF.

The sample holds a few counts of this clone. A much larger clone sits a single nucleotide away, making a read error possible. The chain employs TRBV13 and TRBJ2-5; unclear D gene. Germline V gene lookup returns CDR1 PRHDT and CDR2 FYEKMQ (reference sequence). The ends were cut back, 2 bases at V and 3 bases at J, with 1 base in the middle. This CDR3 is 11 amino acids long. The DNA for the CDR3 is TGTGCCAGCAGCTTAAAAGAGACCCAGTACTTC. Translation: CASSLKETQYF.

The V call is TRBV6-1, the J call TRBJ1-5; D call uncertain. V shed 2 bases and J shed 9 bases, with 11 bases lying between them. In germline, CDR1 is MNHNS, CDR2 SASEGT. The CDR3 sequence is 13 residues long. This CDR3 reads CASSEIVDRPQHF. DNA for the CDR3: TGTGCCAGCAGTGAAATCGTGGATCGGCCCCAGCATTTT.

There are a few counts of this clone. The rearrangement links TRBV10-1 to TRBJ1-1; 8 bases line up with TRBD1. CDR3 length equals 13 residues. V dropped 6 bases and J dropped 1; count of bases not matched to a gene: 1. The V gene's germline CDR1 is WNHNN and CDR2 SYGVQD (reference sequence). Here the CDR3 DNA reads TGCGCCAGCAGAGGGACAGGGAACACTGAAGCTTTCTTT. This translates into CASRGTGNTEAFF.

The CDR3 loop reads CASRGTSGSSEQYF. The DNA of the CDR3 is TGCGCCAGCAGGGGGACTAGCGGTTCAAGTGAGCAGTACTTC. This chain links TRBV5-1 with TRBJ2-7; TRBD2 matches 11 bases. CDR1 is SGHRS, CDR2 YFSETQ, per germline. With V trimmed by 5 bases and J by 7 bases, 8 bases remained unmatched. This CDR3 comprises 14 residues.

The chain recombines TRBV9 with TRBJ2-2; 13 positions agree with TRBD2. Germline loops: CDR1 SGDLS, CDR2 YYNGEE. The V segment lost 4 bases and the J segment 1 base; nucleotides outside the gene matches: 7. CDR3 length equals 18 residues. The CDR3 sequence: CASSSRTSGGLNTGELFF. CDR3 DNA sequence: TGTGCCAGCAGCTCCAGGACTAGCGGGGGCCTGAACACCGGGGAGCTGTTTTTT.

With respect to this clone: At the DNA level, this CDR3 is encoded by other sequences in the same sample as well. V and J are TRBV7-2 and TRBJ2-7, with D tentatively TRBD1 (6 bases). Germline lookup yields CDR1 SGHTA and CDR2 FQGNSA. This CDR3 has 13 residues. The V end lost 1 base, the J end lost 4 bases, and 8 bases lay between the germline ends. CDR3 sequence: CASSLEQGYEQYF. CDR3 nucleotide sequence: TGTGCCAGCAGCTTAGAACAGGGTTACGAGCAGTACTTC.

This clone was observed a few times. V usage is TRBV5-4 and J usage is TRBJ2-1; D possibly corresponds to TRBD2 (6 bases). V dropped 4 bases and J dropped 5 bases, with 10 bases sitting between them. This CDR3 comprises 13 residues. Germline V CDR1 and CDR2: SGHNT, YYREEE (reference sequence). The CDR3 coding sequence is TGTGCCAGCAGCCAGCGGGCCAACAATGAGCAGTTCTTC. Translating it yields CASSQRANNEQFF.

This chain joins TRBV19 and TRBJ2-7; 7 nucleotides align to TRBD1. Unmatched junction bases numbered 7, after V lost 4 bases and J lost 4 bases. CDR3 length equals 14 residues. Germline V CDR1 and CDR2: LNHDA, SQIVND (reference sequence). CDR3 region: CASSTPGQTYEQYF. The DNA for the CDR3 is TGTGCCAGTAGTACCCCGGGACAGACATACGAGCAGTACTTC.

The chain links TRBV15 to TRBJ2-1, with 9 positions matching TRBD2. CDR3 length: 16 amino acids. The junction had 8 bases not matched to a gene; V was cut back by 0 bases and J by 8 bases. Germline V gives CDR1 LNHNV, CDR2 YYDKDF (reference sequence). The CDR3 coding sequence is TGTGCCACCAGCAGAGATTCTCCTAGCGGGGTTGATGAGCAGTTCTTC. As protein: CATSRDSPSGVDEQFF.